This TCR beta chain was observed in a study of PD-1 blockade in classical Hodgkin lymphoma (dated by TCRdb to 2020 to 2021). Study-wide context: Nivolumab dosing was 3 mg/kg intravenously every 2 weeks, continuing until either disease progression or unacceptable toxicity. A peripheral blood immune signature of response to PD-1 blockade in classical Hodgkin lymphoma was defined using TCR beta sequencing and CyTOF.

General conclusions and limits of the study: A significant rise by C4D1 was seen in CD4+ but not CD8+ TCR diversity (p=0.0027 vs p=0.16), with the rise being most apparent in complete responders (p=0.02). Lower diversity was observed in patients in whom nivolumab was started less than 1 year after ASCT, and these patients were excluded from later analyses so that confounding by immune reconstitution would be avoided. Only a single clinical trial cohort was studied, and what caused the repertoire differences, possibly disease activity or prior therapy, remained undefined. Trial patients achieving complete response had baseline diversity similar to newly diagnosed patients, whereas partial responders and progressors had significantly lower diversity. Baseline TCR diversity was reported to be lower in newly diagnosed patients than in healthy donors and to be lower still in relapsed/refractory patients.

With respect to this clone: The target of this receptor is not known. Base quality data are lacking; no much larger clone is found one base away.

Taken from cysteine to phenylalanine, the CDR3 has 15 residues. The DNA shown is the 45-base CDR3, in frame from base 1. CDR1 and CDR2 are drawn from the germline V gene: SGHTA, FQGTGA. Unmatched junction bases come to 4, with V trimmed by 1 base and J by 6 bases. Taken with the paper, the label for time point translates to: cycle 4 day 1 (C4D1), after more than five weeks of nivolumab. Relapse after autologous stem cell transplantation had occurred in all trial patients, and cohorts A, B and C were distinguished by prior brentuximab vedotin exposure. Using a Miltenyi CD4+ T cell isolation kit, CD4+ T cells were purified from thawed PBMCs through magnetic negative selection. A total of over 50 patients with relapsed/refractory classical Hodgkin lymphoma made up the trial cohort, and each patient's best overall response was complete response, partial response or progressive disease. Single-agent nivolumab was administered to trial patients in the multi-cohort phase II CheckMate 205 trial. An independent review committee assessed best overall response using the 2007 International Working Group response criteria. Trial PBMCs were collected immediately before nivolumab initiation (C1D1) and during therapy at cycle 2 day 1 and cycle 4 day 1. Peripheral blood was collected in 8 mL Vacutainer Cell Preparation Tubes, from which PBMCs were isolated by centrifugation and then cryopreserved. Purified CD4+ and CD8+ fractions were prepared only for cases where an additional PBMC sample was available. Magnetically labelled cells were depleted on LS columns in a quadroMACS separator, and the flow-through was collected as the purified fraction.

Genomic DNA was extracted with the Qiagen DNeasy kit from unsorted PBMCs and from negatively selected CD4+ and CD8+ fractions. TCR beta CDR3 regions were amplified by immunoSEQ multiplex PCR using primers annealing to V and J segments. A synthetic immune receptor repertoire was used to minimize amplification bias, and any remaining bias was removed computationally after sequencing. Processing in the source paper ran as follows. Repertoire diversity was quantified as the Shannon entropy index using custom Python scripts. The unsorted, CD4+ and CD8+ repertoires were each analyzed separately, with the exception of combined analyses, where CD4+ and CD8+ sequences were merged in silico. A clone counted as expanded when the clone's frequency after treatment rose at least 2-fold relative to C1D1, and clones undetected at baseline were given a pseudocount of 0.5. Clones with 0 or 1 copy at C1D1 were classified as singleton clones, and clones with 2 or more copies were classified as non-singleton clones. Clones expanded in unsorted samples were annotated as CD4+, CD8+ or unknown by matching protein sequences in sorted samples from the same patient. Wilcoxon tests on paired samples were used to test changes in diversity from C1D1 to C4D1. As stored in TCRdb, this immuneACCESS dataset retains in-frame rearrangements with V and J assigned. A fraction of the clones does not appear; measured against another copy, unresolved V genes explain less than half of the discrepancy, and the remainder lacks a known reason. The DNA gave D and trimming, while V, J and clone size come from that table. Recorded for this sample are 20,000 to 25,000 clones; roughly 80% of them occurred a single time. Jointly, the top ten make up over 3% of the sample.

Sequencing was performed on CD4+ T cells from blood, taken before the fourth cycle of nivolumab. This clonotype was sampled from a human donor with classical Hodgkin lymphoma. The sequence joins TRBV7-3 to TRBJ2-1, and 9 junction bases match TRBD1. The bases read TGTGCCAGCAGCTTAAGTGGGACAGGGCCCAATGAGCAGTTCTTC. This translates into CASSLSGTGPNEQFF.